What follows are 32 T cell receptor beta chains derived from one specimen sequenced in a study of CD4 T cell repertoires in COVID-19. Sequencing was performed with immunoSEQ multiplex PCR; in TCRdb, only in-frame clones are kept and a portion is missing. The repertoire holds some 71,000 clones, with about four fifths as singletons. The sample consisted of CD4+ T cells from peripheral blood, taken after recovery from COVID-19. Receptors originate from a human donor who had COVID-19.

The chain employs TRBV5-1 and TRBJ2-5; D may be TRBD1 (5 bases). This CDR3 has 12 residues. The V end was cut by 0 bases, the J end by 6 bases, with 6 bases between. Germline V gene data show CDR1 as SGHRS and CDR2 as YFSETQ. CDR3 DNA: TGCGCCAGCAGCTTGGAGGGGCAGACCCAGTACTTC. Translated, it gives CASSLEGQTQYF.

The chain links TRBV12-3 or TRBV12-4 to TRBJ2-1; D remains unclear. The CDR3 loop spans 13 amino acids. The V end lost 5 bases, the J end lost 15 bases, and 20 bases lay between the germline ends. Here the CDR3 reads CASSQLASGPVFF. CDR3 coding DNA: TGTGCCAGCAGTCAATTGGCCTCCGGGCCGGTGTTCTTC.

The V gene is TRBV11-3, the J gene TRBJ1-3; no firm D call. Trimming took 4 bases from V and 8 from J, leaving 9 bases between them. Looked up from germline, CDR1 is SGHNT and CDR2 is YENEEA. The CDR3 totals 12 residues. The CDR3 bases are TGTGCCAGCAGCTCAGCCCTATACACCATATATTTT. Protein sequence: CASSSALYTIYF.

CDR3 coding DNA: TGTGCCATCAGGTGGGACAGGAGCTCCTACGAGCAGTACTTC. It is translated as CAIRWDRSSYEQYF. The chain recombines TRBV10-3 with TRBJ2-7; TRBD1 matches 8 bases. This CDR3 is built from 14 residues. Trimming removed 6 bases from V and 0 bases from J; junction bases left unmatched: 4. Per germline, CDR1 ENHRY and CDR2 SYGVKD.

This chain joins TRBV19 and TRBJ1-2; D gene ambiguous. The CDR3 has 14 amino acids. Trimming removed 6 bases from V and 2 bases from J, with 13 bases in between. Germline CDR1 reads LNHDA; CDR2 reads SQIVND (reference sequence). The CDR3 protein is CASSMPEKNYGYTF. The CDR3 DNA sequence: TGTGCCAGTAGCATGCCGGAGAAAAACTATGGCTACACCTTC.

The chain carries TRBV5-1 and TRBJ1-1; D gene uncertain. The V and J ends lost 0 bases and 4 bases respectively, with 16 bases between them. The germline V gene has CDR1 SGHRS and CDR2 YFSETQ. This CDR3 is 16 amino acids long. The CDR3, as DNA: TGCGCCAGCAGCTTGGGGGTCCAGGCAGTGCCCACTGAAGCTTTCTTT. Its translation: CASSLGVQAVPTEAFF.

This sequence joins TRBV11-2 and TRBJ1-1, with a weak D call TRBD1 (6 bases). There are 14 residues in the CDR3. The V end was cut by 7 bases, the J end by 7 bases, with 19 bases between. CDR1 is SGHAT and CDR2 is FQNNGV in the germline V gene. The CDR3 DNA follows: TGTGCCAGCAAGCTTAGGGGGTCCAGTTATGAAGCTTTCTTT. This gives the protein CASKLRGSSYEAFF.

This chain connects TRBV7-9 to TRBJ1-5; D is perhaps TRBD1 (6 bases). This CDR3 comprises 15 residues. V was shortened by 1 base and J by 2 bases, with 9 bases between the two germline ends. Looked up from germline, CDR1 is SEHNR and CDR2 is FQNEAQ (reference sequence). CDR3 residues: CASSLEPGGNQPQHF. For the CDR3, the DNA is TGTGCCAGCAGCTTAGAGCCAGGGGGCAATCAGCCCCAGCATTTT.

The CDR3 DNA sequence: TGTGCCAGCTCACCGATTAGCGGGCCTAACACCGGGGAGCTGTTTTTT. Amino acids: CASSPISGPNTGELFF. V and J are TRBV18 and TRBJ2-2; 7 bases align to TRBD2. From germline, CDR1 is KGHSH and CDR2 LQKENI. This CDR3 contains 16 residues. J lost 2 bases, V lost 3 bases, and 6 bases had no gene match.

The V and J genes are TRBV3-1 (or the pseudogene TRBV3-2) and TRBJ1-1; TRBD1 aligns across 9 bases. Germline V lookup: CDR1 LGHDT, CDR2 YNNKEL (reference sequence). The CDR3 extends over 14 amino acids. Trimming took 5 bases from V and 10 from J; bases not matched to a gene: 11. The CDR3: CASSKTTGGLAAFF. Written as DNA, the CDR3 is TGTGCCAGCAGCAAAACGACAGGGGGTCTAGCAGCTTTCTTT.

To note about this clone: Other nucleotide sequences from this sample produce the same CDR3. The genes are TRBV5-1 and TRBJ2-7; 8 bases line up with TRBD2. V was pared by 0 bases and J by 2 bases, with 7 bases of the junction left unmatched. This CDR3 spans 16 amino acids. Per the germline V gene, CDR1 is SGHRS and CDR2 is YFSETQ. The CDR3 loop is CASSLGVAGGTYEQYF. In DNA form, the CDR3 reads TGCGCCAGCAGCTTGGGGGTCGCGGGGGGTACCTACGAGCAGTACTTC.

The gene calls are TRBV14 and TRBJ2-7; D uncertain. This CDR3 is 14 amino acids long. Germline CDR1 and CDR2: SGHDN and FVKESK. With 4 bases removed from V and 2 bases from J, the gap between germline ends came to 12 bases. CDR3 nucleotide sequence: TGTGCCAGCAGCCCATCTTTGGGCACCTACGAGCAGTACTTC. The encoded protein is CASSPSLGTYEQYF.

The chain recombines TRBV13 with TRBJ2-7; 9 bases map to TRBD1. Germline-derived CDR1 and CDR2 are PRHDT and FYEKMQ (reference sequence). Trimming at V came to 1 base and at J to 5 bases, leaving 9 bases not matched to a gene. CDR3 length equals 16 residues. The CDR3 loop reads CASSLEGQGWGNEQYF. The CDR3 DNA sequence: TGTGCCAGCAGCTTAGAAGGACAGGGGTGGGGAAACGAGCAGTACTTC.

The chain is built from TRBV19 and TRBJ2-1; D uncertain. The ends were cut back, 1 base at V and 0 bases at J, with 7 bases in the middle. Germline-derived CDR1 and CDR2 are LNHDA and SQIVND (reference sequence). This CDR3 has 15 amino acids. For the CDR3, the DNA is TGTGCCAGTAGTATAGGACGGAGCTCCTACAATGAGCAGTTCTTC. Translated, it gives CASSIGRSSYNEQFF.

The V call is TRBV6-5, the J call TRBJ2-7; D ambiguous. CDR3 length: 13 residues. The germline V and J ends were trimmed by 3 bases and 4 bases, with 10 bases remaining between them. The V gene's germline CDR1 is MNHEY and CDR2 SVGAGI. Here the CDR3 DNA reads TGTGCCAGCAGTTATGGTGGCCAATACGAGCAGTACTTC. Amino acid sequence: CASSYGGQYEQYF.

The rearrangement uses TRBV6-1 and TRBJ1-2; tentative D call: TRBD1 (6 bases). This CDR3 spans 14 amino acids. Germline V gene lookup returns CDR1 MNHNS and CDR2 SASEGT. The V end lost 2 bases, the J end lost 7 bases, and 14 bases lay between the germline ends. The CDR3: CASSELQGSSGYTF. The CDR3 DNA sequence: TGTGCCAGCAGTGAACTACAGGGATCGAGTGGCTACACCTTC.

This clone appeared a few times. The CDR3 DNA reads as TGTGCCAGTAGTATACAACCGGGATCATATTACGAGCAGTACTTC. It encodes CASSIQPGSYYEQYF. This chain joins TRBV19 and TRBJ2-7, with TRBD2 as a possible D gene (5 bases). Deletions cut 2 bases from V and 4 bases from J, with 15 bases between. The CDR3 contains 15 residues. CDR1 and CDR2 (germline): LNHDA, SQIVND (reference sequence).

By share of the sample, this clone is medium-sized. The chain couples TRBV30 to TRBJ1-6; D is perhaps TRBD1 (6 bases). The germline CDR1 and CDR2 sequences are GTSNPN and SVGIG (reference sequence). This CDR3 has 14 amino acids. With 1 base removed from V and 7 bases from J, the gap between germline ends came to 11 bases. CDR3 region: CAWSAGQDNSPLHF. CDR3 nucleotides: TGTGCCTGGAGTGCGGGACAAGACAATTCACCCCTCCACTTT.

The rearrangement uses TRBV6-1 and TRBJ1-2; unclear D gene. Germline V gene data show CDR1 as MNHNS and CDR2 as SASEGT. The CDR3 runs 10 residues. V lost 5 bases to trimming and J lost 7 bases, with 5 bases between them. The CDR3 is CASSQVGYTF. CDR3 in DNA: TGTGCCAGCAGTCAAGTTGGCTACACCTTC.

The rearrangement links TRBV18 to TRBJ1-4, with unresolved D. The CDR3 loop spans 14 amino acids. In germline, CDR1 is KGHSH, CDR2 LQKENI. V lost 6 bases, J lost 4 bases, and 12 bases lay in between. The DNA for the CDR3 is TGTGCCAGCTCGCCGCTGGCCGTTAATGAAAAACTGTTTTTT. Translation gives CASSPLAVNEKLFF.

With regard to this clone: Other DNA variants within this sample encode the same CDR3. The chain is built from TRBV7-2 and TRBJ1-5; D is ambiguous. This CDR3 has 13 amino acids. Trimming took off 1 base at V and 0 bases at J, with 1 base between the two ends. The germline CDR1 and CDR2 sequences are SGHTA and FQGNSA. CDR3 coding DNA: TGTGCCAGCAGCTTAGTTAGCAATCAGCCCCAGCATTTT. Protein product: CASSLVSNQPQHF.

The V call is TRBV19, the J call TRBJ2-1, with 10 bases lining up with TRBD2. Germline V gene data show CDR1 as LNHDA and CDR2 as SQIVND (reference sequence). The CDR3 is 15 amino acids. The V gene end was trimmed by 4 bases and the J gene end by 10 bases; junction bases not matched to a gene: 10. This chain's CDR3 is CASSRGASGGREQFF. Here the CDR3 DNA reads TGTGCCAGTAGTAGGGGAGCTAGCGGGGGCAGAGAGCAGTTCTTC.

CDR3 DNA sequence: TGTGCCAGCAGCTGGGGGGTCGTCACTGAAGCTTTCTTT. As protein: CASSWGVVTEAFF. J is TRBJ1-1 and V is TRBV11-2, with D tentatively TRBD1 (5 bases). The CDR3 covers 13 residues. CDR1 and CDR2 (germline): SGHAT, FQNNGV. V lost 4 bases, J lost 4 bases, and 10 bases lay in between.

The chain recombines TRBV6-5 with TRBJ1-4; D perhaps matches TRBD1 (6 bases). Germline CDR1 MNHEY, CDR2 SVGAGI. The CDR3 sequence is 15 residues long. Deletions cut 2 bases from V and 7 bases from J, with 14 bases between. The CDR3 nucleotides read TGTGCCAGCAGTTACGGCAGGGGTCGGAGTGAAAAACTGTTTTTT. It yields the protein CASSYGRGRSEKLFF.

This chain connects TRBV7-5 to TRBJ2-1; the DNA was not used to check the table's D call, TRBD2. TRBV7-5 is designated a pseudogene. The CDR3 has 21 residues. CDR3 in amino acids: CARSFRAIASGATSSYNEQFF. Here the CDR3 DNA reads TGTGCCAGAAGCTTTAGAGCTATAGCTAGCGGGGCTACTAGCTCCTACAATGAGCAGTTCTTC.

Here the CDR3 DNA reads TGTGCCAGCAGTTTAGCCGACAGGGGGCAAGCAGATACGCAGTATTTT. This codes for CASSLADRGQADTQYF. The chain employs TRBV27 and TRBJ2-3, with 10 bases lining up with TRBD1. The germline V gene has CDR1 MNHEY and CDR2 SMNVEV (reference sequence). The CDR3 has 16 amino acids. Losses at the gene ends were 2 bases for V and 4 bases for J; bases not matched to a gene: 6.

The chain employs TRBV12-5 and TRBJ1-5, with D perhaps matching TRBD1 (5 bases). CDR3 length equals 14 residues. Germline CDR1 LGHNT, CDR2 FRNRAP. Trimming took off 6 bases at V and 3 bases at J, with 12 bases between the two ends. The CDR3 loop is CASGRDSLNQPQHF. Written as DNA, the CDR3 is TGTGCTAGTGGCAGAGACAGCCTCAATCAGCCCCAGCATTTT.

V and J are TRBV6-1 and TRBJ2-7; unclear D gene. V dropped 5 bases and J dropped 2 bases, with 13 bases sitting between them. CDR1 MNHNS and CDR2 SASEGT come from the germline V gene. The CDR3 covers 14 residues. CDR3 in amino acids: CASSYDGYTYEQYF. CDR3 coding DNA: TGTGCCAGCAGTTATGACGGATACACCTACGAGCAGTACTTC.

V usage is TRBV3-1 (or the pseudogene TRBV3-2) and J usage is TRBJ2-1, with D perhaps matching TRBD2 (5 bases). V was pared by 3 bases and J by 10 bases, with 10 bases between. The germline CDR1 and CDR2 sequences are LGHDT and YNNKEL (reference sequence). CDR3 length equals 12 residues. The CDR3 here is CASSQTTWEQFF. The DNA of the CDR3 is TGTGCCAGCAGCCAGACTACATGGGAGCAGTTCTTC.

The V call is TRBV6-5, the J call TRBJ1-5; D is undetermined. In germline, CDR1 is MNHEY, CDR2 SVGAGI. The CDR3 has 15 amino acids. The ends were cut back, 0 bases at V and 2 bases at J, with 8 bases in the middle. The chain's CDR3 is CASSYSGGGNQPQHF. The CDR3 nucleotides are TGTGCCAGCAGTTACTCGGGCGGCGGCAATCAGCCCCAGCATTTT.

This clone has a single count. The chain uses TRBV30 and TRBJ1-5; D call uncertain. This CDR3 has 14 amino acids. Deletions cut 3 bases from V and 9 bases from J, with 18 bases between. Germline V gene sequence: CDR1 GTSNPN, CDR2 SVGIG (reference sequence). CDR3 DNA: TGTGCCTGGAGCGTACAAGGCATATCATGGCCCCAGCATTTT. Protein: CAWSVQGISWPQHF.

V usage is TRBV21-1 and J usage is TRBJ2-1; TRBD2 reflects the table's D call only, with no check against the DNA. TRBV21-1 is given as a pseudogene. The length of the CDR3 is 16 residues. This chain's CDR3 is CASSLIGTSGRKEQFF. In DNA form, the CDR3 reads TGTGCCAGCAGCCTCATCGGGACTAGCGGGAGAAAAGAGCAGTTCTTC.